The 16 T cell receptor beta chains listed next were all sequenced from one sample in a study of blood T cell repertoires in COVID-19. Some clones are missing from TCRdb's copy, which holds only in-frame ones; the method was immunoSEQ multiplex PCR. The sample has more than 65,000 clones; around four fifths are singletons. Sample: peripheral blood. These receptors came from a man in his fifties or sixties with active COVID-19.

The CDR3 loop is CASSQTGFNEQFF. The CDR3 region has the DNA TGTGCCAGTAGCCAAACAGGGTTCAATGAGCAGTTCTTC. The chain uses TRBV19 and TRBJ2-1; perhaps TRBD1 as D (6 bases). The germline CDR1 and CDR2 sequences are LNHDA and SQIVND (reference sequence). V lost 6 bases and J 6 bases, leaving 12 bases between the germline ends. This CDR3 has 13 residues.

V usage is TRBV11-2 and J usage is TRBJ2-7, with TRBD2 identical over 11 bases. Germline V gene sequence: CDR1 SGHAT, CDR2 FQNNGV. The junction had 7 bases not matched to a gene; V was cut back by 3 bases and J by 6 bases. The CDR3 runs to 15 residues. CDR3 nucleotide sequence: TGTGCCAGCAGCTTGAATAGCGGGAGGGGGTCCGAGCAGTACTTC. This gives the protein CASSLNSGRGSEQYF.

V is TRBV30 and J is TRBJ2-2; 7 bases agree with TRBD1. With V trimmed by 1 base and J by 3 bases, 2 bases remained unmatched. The length of the CDR3 is 14 residues. From germline, CDR1 is GTSNPN and CDR2 SVGIG (reference sequence). The CDR3 is CAWSGTGYTGELFF. CDR3 sequence (DNA): TGTGCCTGGAGTGGGACAGGTTACACCGGGGAGCTGTTTTTT.

J is TRBJ1-2 and V is TRBV6-5; 8 positions match TRBD1. The CDR3 sequence is 14 residues long. In germline, CDR1 is MNHEY, CDR2 SVGAGI. With V trimmed by 6 bases and J by 7 bases, 10 bases remained unmatched. The DNA of the CDR3 is TGTGCCAGCAGCCACGGGACAGGACTCCCTGGCTACACCTTC. Translation: CASSHGTGLPGYTF.

The V gene is TRBV9, the J gene TRBJ1-1; D remains ambiguous. Between the trimmed V and J ends, which lost 6 bases and 3 bases, there was a span of 15 bases. The CDR3 extends over 14 amino acids. Germline CDR1 SGDLS, CDR2 YYNGEE. This chain's CDR3 is CASTVLLRDTEAFF. CDR3 in DNA: TGTGCCAGCACGGTCCTACTTCGGGACACTGAAGCTTTCTTT.

The V call is TRBV4-2, the J call TRBJ2-1; TRBD2 agrees at 9 bases. This CDR3 region has 20 residues. Germline V lookup: CDR1 LGHNA, CDR2 YNFKEQ. V lost 3 bases, J lost 5 bases, and 20 bases stayed unmatched. The CDR3 here is CASSQGPGGGAKQTDNEQFF. The CDR3 DNA reads TGTGCCAGCAGCCAGGGCCCCGGCGGGGGGGCAAAGCAGACTGACAATGAGCAGTTCTTC.

J is TRBJ2-1 and V is TRBV4-2; 8 nucleotides agree with TRBD2. The germline V gene has CDR1 LGHNA and CDR2 YNFKEQ. CDR3 length: 16 amino acids. The junction had 9 bases not matched to a gene; V was cut back by 0 bases and J by 8 bases. CDR3 amino acids: CASSQEGRGAVDEQFF. Written as DNA, the CDR3 is TGTGCCAGCAGCCAAGAGGGGCGGGGGGCCGTCGATGAGCAGTTCTTC.

The CDR3 reads CASSPQSRGYTF. The CDR3 region has the DNA TGTGCCAGCAGTCCCCAGTCCCGTGGCTACACCTTC. V usage is TRBV6-2 or TRBV6-3 and J usage is TRBJ1-2, with D unresolved. The V gene's germline CDR1 is MNHEY and CDR2 SVGEGT. Trimming left V 5 bases short and J 7 bases short, with 11 bases between. CDR3 length: 12 amino acids.

This chain uses TRBV4-2 with TRBJ2-3, with 9 bases aligning to TRBD2. Germline V gene sequence: CDR1 LGHNA, CDR2 YNFKEQ. Unmatched junction bases numbered 17, after V lost 4 bases and J lost 9 bases. This CDR3 is built from 17 residues. The CDR3 is CASSPLATSGTQSTQYF. The CDR3 nucleotides are TGTGCCAGCAGCCCGTTAGCGACTAGCGGCACACAGAGCACGCAGTATTTT.

J is TRBJ2-3 and V is TRBV4-2; TRBD2 matches at 7 bases. Germline CDR1 LGHNA, CDR2 YNFKEQ. There are 16 residues in the CDR3. The V and J ends lost 3 bases and 5 bases, in that order; junction bases with no gene match: 11. The CDR3 is CASSQAWAGAKDTQYF. The CDR3 DNA reads TGTGCCAGCAGCCAGGCCTGGGCGGGAGCCAAAGATACGCAGTATTTT.

The chain combines TRBV2 with TRBJ2-3; no clear D. Germline values: CDR1 SNHLY, CDR2 FYNNEI. The CDR3 spans 14 residues. Trimming removed 1 base at V and 6 bases at J, with 11 bases between. As DNA, the CDR3 is TGTGCCAGCAGTGAAGAGGTTAGCATGGATACGCAGTATTTT. Translating gives CASSEEVSMDTQYF. The full variable domain, its missing parts supplied by reference TRBV2 and TRBJ2-3, is EPEVTQTPSHQVTQMGQEVILRCVPISNHLYFYWYRQILGQKVEFLVSFYNNEISEKSEIFDDQFSVERPDGSNFTLKIRSTKLEDSAMYFCASSEEVSMDTQYFGPGTRLTVL.

The rearrangement joins TRBV7-3 to TRBJ2-7, with 8 bases fitting TRBD2. V was clipped by 5 bases and J by 3 bases; unmatched bases: 6. CDR1 and CDR2 (germline): SGHTA, FQGTGA. CDR3 size: 14 residues. The CDR3 DNA reads TGTGCCAGCAGCCAGGCGGCGGGGGGCTACGAGCAGTACTTC. This codes for CASSQAAGGYEQYF.

The J gene is TRBJ1-4, the V gene TRBV6-6; no clear D. The CDR3 loop spans 13 amino acids. V was shortened by 0 bases and J by 5 bases, with 4 bases between the two germline ends. From germline, CDR1 is MNHNY and CDR2 SVGAGI (reference sequence). The CDR3 DNA reads as TGTGCCAGCAGTTACTCGGCAAATGAAAAACTGTTTTTT. It yields the protein CASSYSANEKLFF.

The rearrangement links TRBV30 to TRBJ2-5; unclear D gene. This CDR3 has 14 residues. The V gene's germline CDR1 is GTSNPN and CDR2 SVGIG (reference sequence). Deletions cut 0 bases from V and 6 bases from J, with 14 bases between. The chain's CDR3 is CAWSVSGPGKTQYF. For the CDR3, the DNA is TGTGCCTGGAGTGTATCCGGCCCAGGCAAGACCCAGTACTTC.

The chain combines TRBV18 with TRBJ1-1; 9 nucleotides match TRBD1. The trim removed 8 bases at V and 3 bases at J, leaving 7 bases unmatched. The germline V gene has CDR1 KGHSH and CDR2 LQKENI. The CDR3 spans 14 residues. The CDR3 region is CASLRDRDDTEAFF. The CDR3 nucleotides read TGTGCCAGCCTGCGGGACAGGGATGACACTGAAGCTTTCTTT. The full variable domain, with the rest looked up from reference TRBV18 and TRBJ1-1, is NAGVMQNPRHLVRRRGQEARLRCSPMKGHSHVYWYRQLPEEGLKFMVYLQKENIIDESGMPKERFSAEFPKEGPSILRIQQVVRGDSAAYFCASLRDRDDTEAFFGQGTRLTVV.

The chain combines TRBV18 with TRBJ1-5; 10 positions agree with TRBD1. J lost 2 bases, V lost 6 bases, and 7 bases had no gene match. The CDR3 has 16 amino acids. CDR1 is KGHSH and CDR2 is LQKENI in the germline V gene. The chain's CDR3 is CASSTQTGGGNQPQHF. Written as DNA, the CDR3 is TGTGCCAGCTCTACACAGACAGGGGGCGGCAATCAGCCCCAGCATTTT.